One sample yielded the 30 T cell receptor beta chains listed below, sequenced in a study of control samples from healthy donors and cancer patients. Repertoires were generated with immunoSEQ multiplex PCR, while TCRdb's copy carries only in-frame clones and drops some. The table has some 150,000 clones, roughly 94% seen once. The sample taken for sequencing was PBMCs. The receptors come from a man in his fifties or sixties with colorectal cancer.

This chain connects TRBV30 to TRBJ1-2; D may be TRBD1 (5 bases). V was cut by 1 base and J by 4 bases, with 10 bases left in between. The CDR3 has 13 amino acids. Germline assignment: CDR1 GTSNPN and CDR2 SVGIG (reference sequence). DNA for the CDR3: TGTGCCTGGAGTGCAGGGTTCCGCTATGGCTACACCTTC. Amino acids: CAWSAGFRYGYTF.

The chain carries TRBV3-1 (or the pseudogene TRBV3-2) and TRBJ2-3; D is unclear. Trimming shortened V by 0 bases and J by 3 bases, and 7 bases separated the two germline ends. The CDR3 runs to 14 residues. Germline V CDR1 and CDR2: LGHDT, YNNKEL (reference sequence). Written as DNA, the CDR3 is TGTGCCAGCAGCCAAGAGAGCAGTACAGATACGCAGTATTTT. This sequence encodes CASSQESSTDTQYF.

V and J are TRBV7-9 and TRBJ1-3; D is perhaps TRBD1 (5 bases). The CDR3 spans 13 residues. Germline loops: CDR1 SEHNR, CDR2 FQNEAQ (reference sequence). V dropped 3 bases and J dropped 6 bases, with 9 bases sitting between them. Here the CDR3 reads CASSFGAVNTIYF. The CDR3 coding sequence is TGTGCCAGCAGCTTTGGGGCAGTAAACACCATATATTTT.

The rearrangement links TRBV27 to TRBJ2-7; the D is unclear. The CDR3 covers 15 residues. Germline V lookup: CDR1 MNHEY, CDR2 SMNVEV (reference sequence). V dropped 2 bases and J dropped 2 bases, with 13 bases sitting between them. The CDR3 loop is CASSLAPTAAYEQYF. In DNA form, the CDR3 reads TGTGCCAGCAGTTTAGCCCCAACGGCGGCCTACGAGCAGTACTTC.

The rearrangement joins TRBV29-1 to TRBJ2-3; 8 bases are a match to TRBD2. V was pared by 6 bases and J by 1 base, with 12 bases of the junction left unmatched. This CDR3 is 16 amino acids long. Germline V gene data show CDR1 as SQVTM and CDR2 as ANQGSEA. CDR3 bases: TGCAGCGTCCAACCTTACGGGGGGGCCGGCACAGATACGCAGTATTTT. Translation: CSVQPYGGAGTDTQYF.

V is TRBV2 and J is TRBJ2-5, with TRBD2 identical over 13 bases. This CDR3 has 16 amino acids. Germline-derived CDR1 and CDR2 are SNHLY and FYNNEI. Trimming cost V 5 bases and J 0 bases; bases outside gene matches: 3. The CDR3 reads CASSKTSGGYQETQYF. CDR3 in DNA: TGTGCCAGCAGTAAGACTAGCGGGGGGTACCAAGAGACCCAGTACTTC.

The sample holds a few counts of this clone. The chain has TRBV7-9 and TRBJ2-2; the match to TRBD1 covers 9 bases. J was trimmed by 1 base and V by 5 bases; bases with no gene match: 8. The CDR3 has 17 residues. The germline gives CDR1 SEHNR, CDR2 FQNEAQ (reference sequence). This CDR3 is CASSGRDRAMNTGELFF. The CDR3 DNA reads TGTGCCAGCAGCGGAAGGGACAGGGCTATGAACACCGGGGAGCTGTTTTTT. Full variable domain (rest looked up from reference TRBV7-9 and TRBJ2-2): DTGVSQNPRHKITKRGQNVTFRCDPISEHNRLYWYRQTLGQGPEFLTYFQNEAQLEKSRLLSDRFSAERPKGSFSTLEIQRTEQGDSAMYLCASSGRDRAMNTGELFFGEGSRLTVL.

The gene calls are TRBV27 and TRBJ2-1, with a weak D call TRBD2 (5 bases). Between the trimmed V and J ends, which lost 6 bases and 12 bases, there was a span of 18 bases. This CDR3 spans 13 amino acids. Per germline, CDR1 MNHEY and CDR2 SMNVEV (reference sequence). This chain's CDR3 is CASRPLSAQRQFF. The CDR3 coding sequence is TGTGCCAGCAGACCCCTTAGCGCCCAACGGCAGTTCTTC.

This chain uses TRBV30 with TRBJ1-2, with unresolved D. Germline-derived CDR1 and CDR2 are GTSNPN and SVGIG (reference sequence). Trimming stripped 1 base from V and 8 bases from J, with 11 bases between. The CDR3 is 12 residues long. CDR3 amino acids: CAWSAQGWGYTF. The CDR3 DNA reads as TGTGCCTGGAGTGCACAAGGATGGGGCTACACCTTC. Filled out from reference TRBV30 and TRBJ1-2, the complete variable domain reads SQTIHQWPATLVQPVGSPLSLECTVEGTSNPNLYWYRQAAGRGLQLLFYSVGIGQISSEVPQNLSASRPQDRQFILSSKKLLLSDSGFYLCAWSAQGWGYTFGSGTRLTVV.

This clone was seen only a few times. The chain couples TRBV3-1 (or the pseudogene TRBV3-2) to TRBJ2-3; perhaps TRBD2 as D (5 bases). This CDR3 spans 15 amino acids. Germline V gene data show CDR1 as LGHDT and CDR2 as YNNKEL (reference sequence). V was trimmed by 5 bases and J by 0 bases, leaving 12 bases between them. The CDR3 bases are TGTGCCAGCAGCTGGGCGGGTGCTAGCACAGATACGCAGTATTTT. This encodes CASSWAGASTDTQYF.

The chain is built from TRBV30 and TRBJ1-2, with 7 bases identical to TRBD1. Per the germline V gene, CDR1 is GTSNPN and CDR2 is SVGIG (reference sequence). This CDR3 has 15 amino acids. V was pared by 2 bases and J by 4 bases, with 10 bases of the junction left unmatched. The CDR3 here is CAWSWRDRETYGYTF. Written as DNA, the CDR3 is TGTGCCTGGAGTTGGAGGGACAGAGAGACCTATGGCTACACCTTC.

V and J are TRBV5-1 and TRBJ1-4, with D possibly TRBD1 on 5 matching bases. Germline V gene data show CDR1 as SGHRS and CDR2 as YFSETQ. This CDR3 region has 14 residues. V lost 4 bases to trimming and J lost 7 bases, with 14 bases between them. The CDR3 bases are TGCGCCAGCAGCCCGAACGGGAGGGGTGAAAAACTGTTTTTT. This sequence encodes CASSPNGRGEKLFF.

This chain connects TRBV2 to TRBJ1-1; D is unclear. CDR1 is SNHLY and CDR2 is FYNNEI in the germline V gene. V lost 7 bases and J lost 1, with 13 bases in between. This CDR3 is built from 14 residues. CDR3 in DNA: TGTGCCAGCACTCCGGAGTCAGGGAACACTGAAGCTTTCTTT. It is translated as CASTPESGNTEAFF.

The chain is built from TRBV30 and TRBJ1-5, with 9 bases that match TRBD1. V was clipped by 5 bases and J by 5 bases; unmatched bases: 10. Germline CDR1 is GTSNPN and CDR2 is SVGIG (reference sequence). This CDR3 is 15 amino acids long. This CDR3 reads CAWGFSGQGYQPQHF. The CDR3 nucleotides read TGTGCCTGGGGCTTCTCGGGACAGGGTTATCAGCCCCAGCATTTT.

The V gene is TRBV11-2, the J gene TRBJ1-4; D might be TRBD1 (5 bases). This CDR3 region has 15 residues. V shed 5 bases and J shed 8 bases, with 18 bases lying between them. The germline gives CDR1 SGHAT, CDR2 FQNNGV. The CDR3 DNA is TGTGCCAGCAGCAACGCCGGGACCCCGCAGGAAAAACTGTTTTTT. Its translation is CASSNAGTPQEKLFF.

V usage is TRBV6-5 and J usage is TRBJ1-1; TRBD1 might be the D (6 bases). In germline, CDR1 is MNHEY, CDR2 SVGAGI. CDR3 length equals 15 residues. The V and J ends lost 7 bases and 4 bases respectively, with 19 bases between them. The CDR3 region is CASTRDGGGGTEAFF. CDR3 sequence (DNA): TGTGCCAGCACACGGGACGGAGGAGGGGGCACTGAAGCTTTCTTT.

V gene TRBV2 combines with J gene TRBJ1-1; 7 nucleotides line up with TRBD1. CDR3 length: 15 residues. Germline CDR1 and CDR2: SNHLY and FYNNEI. V lost 5 bases and J lost 1; bases outside the gene matches: 7. The CDR3 reads CASSKGGGRNTEAFF. CDR3 DNA: TGTGCCAGCAGTAAAGGAGGGGGCAGGAACACTGAAGCTTTCTTT.

The V call is TRBV5-6, the J call TRBJ2-3, with TRBD2 as a possible D gene (7 bases). V lost 4 bases to trimming and J lost 2 bases, with 17 bases between them. This CDR3 is 16 amino acids long. CDR1 SGHDT and CDR2 YYEEEE come from the germline V gene. The CDR3 here is CASSPFGRGLTDTQYF. The CDR3, as DNA: TGTGCCAGCAGCCCTTTTGGGCGGGGGCTCACAGATACGCAGTATTTT.

This chain joins TRBV19 and TRBJ2-3; D is undetermined. Germline lookup yields CDR1 LNHDA and CDR2 SQIVND (reference sequence). The CDR3 spans 18 residues. V shed 5 bases and J shed 0 bases, with 21 bases lying between them. CDR3 in amino acids: CASSVGRYPLGSTDTQYF. DNA of the CDR3: TGTGCCAGTAGTGTAGGCAGATATCCTTTGGGCAGCACAGATACGCAGTATTTT.

The chain is built from TRBV7-2 and TRBJ1-1; TRBD1 matches at 8 bases. CDR3 length: 15 amino acids. V lost 0 bases and J lost 4; bases outside the gene matches: 4. Per the germline V gene, CDR1 is SGHTA and CDR2 is FQGNSA. The CDR3 nucleotides are TGTGCCAGCAGCTTAGCGCAGGGGGCGTTCACTGAAGCTTTCTTT. Amino acid sequence: CASSLAQGAFTEAFF.

The V gene is TRBV11-2, the J gene TRBJ2-7, with 9 bases lining up with TRBD2. CDR1 is SGHAT, CDR2 FQNNGV, per germline. V lost 3 bases to trimming and J lost 6 bases; unmatched junction nucleotides: 15. This CDR3 is 17 amino acids long. The CDR3 is CASSFRVDSGGIGEQYF. Written as DNA, the CDR3 is TGTGCCAGCAGCTTCCGCGTAGATAGCGGGGGAATAGGCGAGCAGTACTTC. Full variable domain (rest looked up from reference TRBV11-2 and TRBJ2-7): EAGVAQSPRYKIIEKRQSVAFWCNPISGHATLYWYQQILGQGPKLLIQFQNNGVVDDSQLPKDRFSAERLKGVDSTLKIQPAKLEDSAVYLCASSFRVDSGGIGEQYFGPGTRLTVT.

The chain uses TRBV11-2 and TRBJ1-2; a possible D gene is TRBD1 (5 bases). The CDR3 runs to 15 residues. With 5 bases removed from V and 5 bases from J, the gap between germline ends came to 18 bases. Per germline, CDR1 SGHAT and CDR2 FQNNGV. CDR3 DNA: TGTGCCAGCAGCCTAAGACTCGGGACGGTATATGGCTACACCTTC. This codes for CASSLRLGTVYGYTF.

This clone occurred once. The J gene is TRBJ1-4, the V gene TRBV7-6; D may be TRBD1 (5 bases). The CDR3 is 15 residues long. Looked up from germline, CDR1 is SGHVS and CDR2 is FNYEAQ. The V gene lost 1 base and the J gene lost 2 bases, with 8 bases spanning the gap. The CDR3 nucleotides read TGTGCCAGCAGCTTAGGCGAGGGGACTAATGAAAAACTGTTTTTT. Translation: CASSLGEGTNEKLFF.

This chain links TRBV5-1 with TRBJ1-2; D uncertain. V gave up 5 bases and J gave up 7 bases, with 15 bases separating them. Germline V gives CDR1 SGHRS, CDR2 YFSETQ. CDR3 length: 13 residues. CDR3 coding DNA: TGCGCCAGCAGTGAAGGGCTTTCGACTGGCTACACCTTC. It codes for CASSEGLSTGYTF.

This rearrangement joins TRBV3-1 (or the pseudogene TRBV3-2) to TRBJ1-5, with D unclear. V dropped 0 bases and J dropped 10 bases, with 10 bases sitting between them. This CDR3 spans 13 amino acids. Per the germline V gene, CDR1 is LGHDT and CDR2 is YNNKEL (reference sequence). The CDR3 sequence is CASSQENWEPQHF. CDR3 sequence (DNA): TGTGCCAGCAGCCAAGAAAATTGGGAACCCCAGCATTTT.

The chain is built from TRBV28 and TRBJ1-2; D gene uncertain. This CDR3 has 12 amino acids. Germline V gene data show CDR1 as MDHEN and CDR2 as SYDVKM. V lost 3 bases to trimming and J lost 6 bases, with 8 bases between them. CDR3 DNA sequence: TGTGCCAGCAGTTTCTCCGGCAATGGCTACACCTTC. Protein: CASSFSGNGYTF.

The chain carries TRBV19 and TRBJ2-3, with TRBD1 identical over 11 bases. V gave up 0 bases and J gave up 0 bases; unmatched junction bases: 8. Germline V gene lookup returns CDR1 LNHDA and CDR2 SQIVND (reference sequence). This CDR3 region has 19 residues. The CDR3 loop is CASSIDQSGTGGSTDTQYF. Here the CDR3 DNA reads TGTGCCAGTAGTATAGATCAGAGTGGGACAGGGGGTAGCACAGATACGCAGTATTTT.

The chain has TRBV6-5 and TRBJ2-2; no firm D call. Deletions cut 7 bases from V and 1 base from J, with 7 bases between. Germline lookup yields CDR1 MNHEY and CDR2 SVGAGI. The CDR3 totals 13 residues. The CDR3 DNA is TGTGCCAGCATTGCACAGAACACCGGGGAGCTGTTTTTT. The encoded protein is CASIAQNTGELFF.

J is TRBJ2-7 and V is TRBV6-2 or TRBV6-3; D gene ambiguous. The V and J ends lost 2 bases and 1 base respectively, with 9 bases between them. This CDR3 has 14 amino acids. In germline, CDR1 is MNHEY, CDR2 SVGEGT. CDR3 amino acids: CASSYEALSYEQYF. The CDR3 DNA reads TGTGCCAGCAGTTACGAAGCGCTTTCCTACGAGCAGTACTTC.

The chain carries TRBV28 and TRBJ1-2, with D perhaps matching TRBD1 (5 bases). The CDR3 has 12 residues. The ends were cut back, 6 bases at V and 4 bases at J, with 9 bases in the middle. Looked up from germline, CDR1 is MDHEN and CDR2 is SYDVKM. In nucleotides, the CDR3 is TGTGCCAGCAGCGGGACTCCCTATGGCTACACCTTC. This sequence encodes CASSGTPYGYTF.